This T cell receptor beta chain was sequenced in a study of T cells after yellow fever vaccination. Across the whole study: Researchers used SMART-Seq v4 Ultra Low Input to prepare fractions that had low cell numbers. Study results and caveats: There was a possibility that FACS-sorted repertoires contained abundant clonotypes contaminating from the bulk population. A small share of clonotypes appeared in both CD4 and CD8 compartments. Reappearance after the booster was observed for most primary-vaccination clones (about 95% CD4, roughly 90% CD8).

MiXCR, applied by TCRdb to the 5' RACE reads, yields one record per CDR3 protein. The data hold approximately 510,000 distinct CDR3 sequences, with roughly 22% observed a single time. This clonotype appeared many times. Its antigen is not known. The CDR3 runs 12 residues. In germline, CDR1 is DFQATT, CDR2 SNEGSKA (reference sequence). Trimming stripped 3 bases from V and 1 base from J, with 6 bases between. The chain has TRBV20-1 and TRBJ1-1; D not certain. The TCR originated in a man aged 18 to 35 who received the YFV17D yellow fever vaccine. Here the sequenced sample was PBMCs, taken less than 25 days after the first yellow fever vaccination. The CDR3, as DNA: TGCAGTGCTAGTCCAGGGAACACTGAAGCTTTCTTT. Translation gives CSASPGNTEAFF.